This T cell receptor beta chain came from a study of blood T cell repertoires in COVID-19. Background on the study: There were acute and convalescent COVID-19 samples, and they came from the United States, Italy and Spain. T cells, B-cell-depleted T cells, or PBMCs supplied cDNA or gDNA.

Authors' analysis steps: It was from reference gene primer amplification that nucleated cell counts were estimated. TCRdb's table, derived via immunoSEQ multiplex PCR, lists solely in-frame clones and lacks some. From that table come the V and J calls and clone size; the DNA was used to work out D and trimming. The sample yields around 180,000 clones, 82% seen once. The clonotype originates from an elderly woman with active or convalescent COVID-19. The sequenced material came from peripheral blood.

CDR3 sequence reads: CATSSGTSLPYEQYF. The CDR3 DNA reads TGTGCCACCAGCAGCGGGACTAGCCTTCCCTACGAGCAGTACTTC. The V gene is TRBV15, the J gene TRBJ2-7; 9 bases match TRBD2. V was clipped by 3 bases and J by 2 bases; unmatched bases: 5. The CDR3 extends over 15 amino acids. CDR1 LNHNV and CDR2 YYDKDF come from the germline V gene (reference sequence).